One sample yielded the 13 T cell receptor beta chains listed below, sequenced in a study of control samples from healthy donors and cancer patients. Measured with immunoSEQ multiplex PCR; TCRdb has only the in-frame clones, and not every one. The sample lists about 160,000 clones; 70% to 90% were seen once. The specimen was blood. The receptors were sampled from a man under 40 in good health.

This rearrangement joins TRBV19 to TRBJ2-7, with D maybe TRBD1 (6 bases). The CDR3 has 13 amino acids. In germline, CDR1 is LNHDA, CDR2 SQIVND (reference sequence). V lost 5 bases and J 7 bases, leaving 15 bases between the germline ends. The CDR3 spells CASSLQGFQEQYF. As DNA, the CDR3 is TGTGCCAGTAGTCTACAGGGTTTTCAAGAGCAGTACTTC.

The V and J genes are TRBV5-6 and TRBJ2-7; possibly TRBD1 for D (6 bases). There are 13 residues in the CDR3. V lost 4 bases to trimming and J lost 5 bases, with 13 bases between them. Germline loops: CDR1 SGHDT, CDR2 YYEEEE. CDR3 bases: TGTGCCAGCAGCCCTACAGGGAAAAACGAGCAGTACTTC. As protein: CASSPTGKNEQYF. The full variable domain, rest sourced from reference TRBV5-6 and TRBJ2-7, is DAGVTQSPTHLIKTRGQQVTLRCSPKSGHDTVSWYQQALGQGPQFIFQYYEEEERQRGNFPDRFSGHQFPNYSSELNVNALLLGDSALYLCASSPTGKNEQYFGPGTRLTVT.

This chain connects TRBV7-9 to TRBJ2-1, with D unclear. This CDR3 region has 13 residues. V was shortened by 0 bases and J by 10 bases, with 10 bases between the two germline ends. Germline V gives CDR1 SEHNR, CDR2 FQNEAQ (reference sequence). In DNA, the CDR3 is TGTGCCAGCAGCTTAGCAGGGTCGCACGAGCAGTTCTTC. Its translation: CASSLAGSHEQFF.

This chain links TRBV6-5 with TRBJ1-2, with D unclear. Trimming cost V 6 bases and J 1 base, with 9 bases left between them. The CDR3 is made up of 13 amino acids. Germline CDR1 reads MNHEY; CDR2 reads SVGAGI. The CDR3 DNA is TGTGCCAGCAGGGAGGAAGTTAACTATGGCTACACCTTC. As protein: CASREEVNYGYTF.

V usage is TRBV29-1 and J usage is TRBJ1-1, with 9 bases identical to TRBD1. Germline CDR1 SQVTM, CDR2 ANQGSEA. This CDR3 is built from 13 residues. Trimming took 4 bases from V and 2 from J; bases not matched to a gene: 2. CDR3 bases: TGCAGCGTTGCAACAGGGGGCAACACTGAAGCTTTCTTT. Its translation: CSVATGGNTEAFF.

The chain recombines TRBV9 with TRBJ1-4; 9 positions agree with TRBD1. Germline V gene sequence: CDR1 SGDLS, CDR2 YYNGEE. The CDR3 is made up of 13 amino acids. With 3 bases clipped from V and 14 bases from J, the junction kept 8 bases outside the gene matches. The CDR3 DNA reads TGTGCCAGCAGCGCGGACAGGGGTGGCCAGCTGTTTTTT. This sequence encodes CASSADRGGQLFF.

The chain has TRBV27 and TRBJ2-7; 7 bases fit TRBD1. V lost 2 bases to trimming and J lost 0 bases; unmatched junction nucleotides: 4. CDR3 length: 15 amino acids. Germline values: CDR1 MNHEY, CDR2 SMNVEV (reference sequence). CDR3 coding DNA: TGTGCCAGCAGTTTAGCCCCAGGGGGCTCCTACGAGCAGTACTTC. Its protein product is CASSLAPGGSYEQYF.

The V and J genes are TRBV6-2 or TRBV6-3 and TRBJ1-6; no clear D gene. The ends were cut back, 2 bases at V and 0 bases at J, with 8 bases in the middle. The germline V gene has CDR1 MNHEY and CDR2 SVGEGT. The CDR3 spans 16 residues. The CDR3 bases are TGTGCCAGCAGTTACGCGGCGAGCTCCTATAATTCACCCCTCCACTTT. As protein: CASSYAASSYNSPLHF.

The rearrangement uses TRBV13 and TRBJ1-1, with D unresolved. V was trimmed by 7 bases and J by 7 bases, leaving 16 bases between them. The CDR3 extends over 13 amino acids. Germline CDR1 PRHDT, CDR2 FYEKMQ (reference sequence). The CDR3 DNA is TGTGCCAGCACCCCAAGGTTTACCGGTGAAGCTTTCTTT. It codes for CASTPRFTGEAFF.

In the case of this clone: Other DNA sequences in this specimen translate into the identical CDR3. The chain carries TRBV19 and TRBJ1-2; D uncertain. V lost 3 bases, J lost 4 bases, and 6 bases lay in between. Germline CDR1 LNHDA, CDR2 SQIVND (reference sequence). The CDR3 spans 12 residues. CDR3: CASSIRTYGYTF. Here the CDR3 DNA reads TGTGCCAGTAGTATTCGGACCTATGGCTACACCTTC. Looking up the rest from reference TRBV19 and TRBJ1-2 gives the full variable domain: DGGITQSPKYLFRKEGQNVTLSCEQNLNHDAMYWYRQDPGQGLRLIYYSQIVNDFQKGDIAEGYSVSREKKESFPLTVTSAQKNPTAFYLCASSIRTYGYTFGSGTRLTVV.

The V gene is TRBV2, the J gene TRBJ1-2; no reliable D call. CDR3 length: 12 residues. V lost 4 bases, J lost 5 bases, and 8 bases lay in between. CDR1 and CDR2 (germline): SNHLY, FYNNEI. The DNA for the CDR3 is TGTGCCAGCAGTGTCTTACCGTATGGCTACACCTTC. This gives the protein CASSVLPYGYTF.

The gene calls are TRBV2 and TRBJ1-4; perhaps TRBD1 as D (6 bases). The CDR3 is 14 amino acids. Germline V gene lookup returns CDR1 SNHLY and CDR2 FYNNEI. V was cut by 7 bases and J by 8 bases, with 17 bases left in between. The CDR3: CASTEGGKGEKLFF. The CDR3 coding sequence is TGTGCCAGCACCGAAGGGGGAAAGGGAGAAAAACTGTTTTTT.

This chain connects TRBV18 to TRBJ1-2, with 10 bases aligning to TRBD1. V shed 2 bases and J 8 bases; nucleotides not matched to a gene: 8. This CDR3 is 15 amino acids long. CDR1 and CDR2 (germline): KGHSH, LQKENI. CDR3 DNA sequence: TGTGCCAGCTCACCATCTTTGGACAGGGGGGAAGGCTACACCTTC. Translated, it gives CASSPSLDRGEGYTF.